A selection of T cell receptor beta chains follows, all from one sample in a study of CD8 T cells in ankylosing spondylitis. TCRdb ran MiXCR on the 5' RACE reads and lists one entry per CDR3 protein. The repertoire holds about 390,000 distinct CDR3 sequences, with 20% to 25% as singletons. The sequenced sample was blood, either unsorted or a sorted T cell fraction (not recorded which). These receptor sequences come from a male donor with ankylosing spondylitis. Both conserved end residues are part of each CDR3. The D gene is left open where the match is weak. Clone size is not always given. Where it is, it says once, few, many or a class for expanded clones.

j_gene: TRBJ1-6
d_gene: .
v_gene: TRBV5-1
abundance: .
CDR3nt: TGCGCCAGCAGCTTGGAACATTCACCCCTCCACTTT
CDR3aa: CASSLEHSPLHF

j_gene: TRBJ2-1
d_gene: TRBD1
v_gene: TRBV2
abundance: .
CDR3nt: TGTGCCAGCAACCGGGACAGGGGGTACAATGAGCAGTTCTTC
CDR3aa: CASNRDRGYNEQFF

j_gene: TRBJ2-7
d_gene: .
v_gene: TRBV5-1
abundance: few
CDR3nt: TGCGCCAGCAGCTTGGATGGCGGGATTGGATACGAGCAGTACTTC
CDR3aa: CASSLDGGIGYEQYF

j_gene: TRBJ1-2
d_gene: .
v_gene: TRBV2
abundance: .
CDR3nt: TGTGCCAGCAGCCAGGACGGCCCTAAAGGCTACACCTTC
CDR3aa: CASSQDGPKGYTF

j_gene: TRBJ2-7
d_gene: TRBD2
v_gene: TRBV3-1
abundance: few
CDR3nt: TGTGCCAGCAGCCAAGATCGAACAAGCGGGGGACCTTACGAGCAGTACTTC
CDR3aa: CASSQDRTSGGPYEQYF

j_gene: TRBJ2-1
d_gene: .
v_gene: TRBV12-3/TRBV12-4
abundance: many
CDR3nt: TGTGCCAGCAGTTTAGCGAGGGGGGTTTGGAACAATGAGCAGTTCTTC
CDR3aa: CASSLARGVWNNEQFF

j_gene: TRBJ2-3
d_gene: .
v_gene: TRBV6-2/TRBV6-3
abundance: once
CDR3nt: TGTGCCAGCAGGTACGGCGGCACAGATACGCAGTATTTT
CDR3aa: CASRYGGTDTQYF

j_gene: TRBJ2-7
d_gene: .
v_gene: TRBV4-3
abundance: few
CDR3nt: TGCGCCAGCAGCCAAGATCTGCGGGCAGGCTCCTACGAGCAGTACTTC
CDR3aa: CASSQDLRAGSYEQYF

j_gene: TRBJ1-2
d_gene: .
v_gene: TRBV5-1
abundance: .
CDR3nt: TGCGCCAGCAGCTTGGTCCTCGGCCGGGACTTGGGTGGCTACACCTTC
CDR3aa: CASSLVLGRDLGGYTF

j_gene: TRBJ2-1
d_gene: .
v_gene: TRBV12-5
abundance: .
CDR3nt: TGTGCTAGTGGTCCCTTTAGGGGCAAGCAGTTCTTC
CDR3aa: CASGPFRGKQFF

j_gene: TRBJ2-1
d_gene: TRBD1
v_gene: TRBV29-1
abundance: .
CDR3nt: TGCAGCGGAGACAGGGGGCAAGGTGAGCAGTTCTTC
CDR3aa: CSGDRGQGEQFF

j_gene: TRBJ2-1
d_gene: TRBD2
v_gene: TRBV4-1
abundance: few
CDR3nt: TGCGCCAGCAGCCATTCACCGGGACTAACGTACAATGAGCAGTTCTTC
CDR3aa: CASSHSPGLTYNEQFF

j_gene: TRBJ2-7
d_gene: TRBD1
v_gene: TRBV11-2
abundance: .
CDR3nt: TGTGCCAGCAGCTTAGCCGCCTCGACAGGGCAGCCTGAGCAGTACTTC
CDR3aa: CASSLAASTGQPEQYF

j_gene: TRBJ1-4
d_gene: .
v_gene: TRBV29-1
abundance: few
CDR3nt: TGCAGCGGCTGGGGAATTAATGAAAAACTGTTTTTT
CDR3aa: CSGWGINEKLFF

j_gene: TRBJ2-5
d_gene: .
v_gene: TRBV18
abundance: .
CDR3nt: TGTGCCAGCTCACCCTCCCGGGAGAAGACAGAGACCCAGTACTTC
CDR3aa: CASSPSREKTETQYF

j_gene: TRBJ2-3
d_gene: TRBD2
v_gene: TRBV20-1
abundance: .
CDR3nt: TGCAGTGCTAGACCCCCGCTAGCGGGAGCAGATACGCAGTATTTT
CDR3aa: CSARPPLAGADTQYF

j_gene: TRBJ2-5
d_gene: .
v_gene: TRBV7-9
abundance: .
CDR3nt: TGTGCCAGCAGCTTACTTCAGGGATGGGAGACCCAGTACTTC
CDR3aa: CASSLLQGWETQYF

j_gene: TRBJ2-5
d_gene: .
v_gene: TRBV19
abundance: .
CDR3nt: TGTGCCAGTAGTATGGGGTCTAGCCGAGAGACCCAGTACTTC
CDR3aa: CASSMGSSRETQYF

j_gene: TRBJ2-5
d_gene: TRBD1
v_gene: TRBV27
abundance: few
CDR3nt: TGTGCCAGCAGTTCTGGGACAGGAGCCCTCCAAGAGACCCAGTACTTC
CDR3aa: CASSSGTGALQETQYF

j_gene: TRBJ1-4
d_gene: .
v_gene: TRBV12-3/TRBV12-4
abundance: many
CDR3nt: TGTGCCAGCAGTCCAGCAGCAGGCATAAGTGAAAAACTGTTTTTT
CDR3aa: CASSPAAGISEKLFF

j_gene: TRBJ1-6
d_gene: .
v_gene: TRBV3-1
abundance: .
CDR3nt: TGTGCCAGCAGCCGGGTTGGGCCCAGGGATAATTCACCCCTCCACTTT
CDR3aa: CASSRVGPRDNSPLHF

j_gene: TRBJ2-2
d_gene: TRBD1
v_gene: TRBV19
abundance: .
CDR3nt: TGTGCCAGTAGGACGTTCGGGACAGGAGGTACCGGGGAGCTGTTTTTT
CDR3aa: CASRTFGTGGTGELFF

j_gene: TRBJ1-1
d_gene: .
v_gene: TRBV20-1
abundance: .
CDR3nt: TGCAGTGCTAGGACGGGTCTAGGTGGCACTGAAGCTTTCTTT
CDR3aa: CSARTGLGGTEAFF

j_gene: TRBJ2-1
d_gene: .
v_gene: TRBV28
abundance: .
CDR3nt: TGTGCCAGCAGTGCTAGCGACCTCTACAATGAGCAGTTCTTC
CDR3aa: CASSASDLYNEQFF

j_gene: TRBJ2-1
d_gene: .
v_gene: TRBV11-2
abundance: .
CDR3nt: TGTGCCAGCAGCTTAATGCCTGGGACTCATGAGCAGTTCTTC
CDR3aa: CASSLMPGTHEQFF

j_gene: TRBJ2-7
d_gene: TRBD2
v_gene: TRBV11-2
abundance: few
CDR3nt: TGTGCCAGCAGTTCGGGACTAGCGGGGTCCTACGAGCAGTACTTC
CDR3aa: CASSSGLAGSYEQYF

j_gene: TRBJ2-7
d_gene: TRBD2
v_gene: TRBV7-2
abundance: few
CDR3nt: TGTGCCAGCAGCTTAGTAGCGGGGGACCGCGAGCAGTACTTC
CDR3aa: CASSLVAGDREQYF

j_gene: TRBJ2-2
d_gene: TRBD1
v_gene: TRBV27
abundance: .
CDR3nt: TGTGCCAGCAGTTCAGTCCGCCCCGGGACAGGGCGTACCGGGGAGCTGTTTTTT
CDR3aa: CASSSVRPGTGRTGELFF

j_gene: TRBJ1-5
d_gene: .
v_gene: TRBV2
abundance: .
CDR3nt: TGTGCCAGCAGTACCGACTTCAATCAGCCCCAGCATTTT
CDR3aa: CASSTDFNQPQHF

j_gene: TRBJ2-1
d_gene: .
v_gene: TRBV9
abundance: .
CDR3nt: TGTGCCAGCAGCGTAGTCGGAGACTTGAGAAATGAGCAGTTCTTC
CDR3aa: CASSVVGDLRNEQFF

j_gene: TRBJ2-5
d_gene: .
v_gene: TRBV25-1
abundance: few
CDR3nt: TGTGCCAGCCACGGACTAGAGACCCAGTACTTC
CDR3aa: CASHGLETQYF

j_gene: TRBJ1-5
d_gene: .
v_gene: TRBV12-3/TRBV12-4
abundance: many
CDR3nt: TGTGCCAGCAGTTTAGGGGGGGGGGGCAATCAGCCCCAGCATTTT
CDR3aa: CASSLGGGGNQPQHF

j_gene: TRBJ1-1
d_gene: .
v_gene: TRBV18
abundance: .
CDR3nt: TGTGCCAGCTCTCAACAGGGAGGGGAAGCTTTCTTT
CDR3aa: CASSQQGGEAFF

j_gene: TRBJ2-3
d_gene: .
v_gene: TRBV28
abundance: few
CDR3nt: TGTGCCAGCGGCCGGTCCGGTCCCACAGATACGCAGTATTTT
CDR3aa: CASGRSGPTDTQYF

j_gene: TRBJ2-5
d_gene: TRBD1
v_gene: TRBV28
abundance: few
CDR3nt: TGTGCCAGCAGTAACCTTTGGGACAGGGAGGAAGAGACCCAGTACTTC
CDR3aa: CASSNLWDREEETQYF

j_gene: TRBJ1-1
d_gene: .
v_gene: TRBV27
abundance: few
CDR3nt: TGTGCCAGCAGTTTATGGAGGGGTTCTGAAGCTTTCTTT
CDR3aa: CASSLWRGSEAFF

j_gene: TRBJ1-5
d_gene: .
v_gene: TRBV18
abundance: .
CDR3nt: TGTGCCAGCTCGCCAGGGGTCAATCAGCCCCAGCATTTT
CDR3aa: CASSPGVNQPQHF

j_gene: TRBJ2-1
d_gene: TRBD2
v_gene: TRBV20-1
abundance: .
CDR3nt: TGCAGTGCTAGAGACCCCCCGGGTCGGACTAGCCGGTTACTTAGCTCCTACAATGAGCAGTTCTTC
CDR3aa: CSARDPPGRTSRLLSSYNEQFF

j_gene: TRBJ1-3
d_gene: .
v_gene: TRBV18
abundance: few
CDR3nt: TGTGCCAGCTCACCCAAACAGTACCGATCTGGAAACACCATATATTTT
CDR3aa: CASSPKQYRSGNTIYF

j_gene: TRBJ1-5
d_gene: .
v_gene: TRBV5-1
abundance: .
CDR3nt: TGCGCCAGCAGCATTGGAGGGGACAATCAGCCCCAGCATTTT
CDR3aa: CASSIGGDNQPQHF

j_gene: TRBJ1-2
d_gene: .
v_gene: TRBV12-3/TRBV12-4
abundance: .
CDR3nt: TGTGCCAGCAGTTTAGGGAACAGCTATGGCTACACCTTC
CDR3aa: CASSLGNSYGYTF

j_gene: TRBJ2-1
d_gene: .
v_gene: TRBV7-3
abundance: .
CDR3nt: TGTGCCAGCAGCTTAACGCAGAACAATGAGCAGTTCTTC
CDR3aa: CASSLTQNNEQFF

j_gene: TRBJ1-5
d_gene: .
v_gene: TRBV4-2
abundance: few
CDR3nt: TGTGCCAGCAGCCGGTCACACAGGGAAAATCAGCCCCAGCATTTT
CDR3aa: CASSRSHRENQPQHF

j_gene: TRBJ2-7
d_gene: .
v_gene: TRBV21-1
abundance: .
CDR3nt: TGTGCCAGCAGGAGACAGGGCCCCTACGAGCAGTACTTC
CDR3aa: CASRRQGPYEQYF

j_gene: TRBJ1-5
d_gene: .
v_gene: TRBV20-1
abundance: .
CDR3nt: TGCAGTGCTGGAAACAGGGTAGTTGACAATCAGCCCCAGCATTTT
CDR3aa: CSAGNRVVDNQPQHF

j_gene: TRBJ2-7
d_gene: .
v_gene: TRBV7-2
abundance: .
CDR3nt: TGTGCCAGCAGCCGGGTCCGAGGGATAAGCTCCTACGAGCAGTACTTC
CDR3aa: CASSRVRGISSYEQYF

j_gene: TRBJ2-6
d_gene: .
v_gene: TRBV7-7
abundance: few
CDR3nt: TGTGCCAGCAGCCCTGATACGAACTCTGGGGCCAACGTCCTGACTTTC
CDR3aa: CASSPDTNSGANVLTF

j_gene: TRBJ2-1
d_gene: TRBD2
v_gene: TRBV6-5
abundance: .
CDR3nt: TGTGCCAGCAGTTACTCGGCTAGCGGGAGCGGCTATGAGCAGTTCTTC
CDR3aa: CASSYSASGSGYEQFF

j_gene: TRBJ2-1
d_gene: TRBD2
v_gene: TRBV19
abundance: .
CDR3nt: TGTGCCAGTAGTGGAGGGACTAGCGGGAGGGCGTTCAATGAGCAGTTCTTC
CDR3aa: CASSGGTSGRAFNEQFF

j_gene: TRBJ2-7
d_gene: TRBD1
v_gene: TRBV19
abundance: .
CDR3nt: TGTGCCAGTAGTCGGACAGGGGGGGACTACGAGCAGTACTTC
CDR3aa: CASSRTGGDYEQYF

j_gene: TRBJ2-1
d_gene: TRBD2
v_gene: TRBV12-3/TRBV12-4
abundance: few
CDR3nt: TGTGCCAGCAATCCCGGGGACTACTCCTACAATGAGCAGTTCTTC
CDR3aa: CASNPGDYSYNEQFF

j_gene: TRBJ2-1
d_gene: .
v_gene: TRBV4-1
abundance: few
CDR3nt: TGCGCCAGCAGTCGAGGGGTGGGGGGCTACAATGAGCAGTTCTTC
CDR3aa: CASSRGVGGYNEQFF

j_gene: TRBJ2-1
d_gene: TRBD2
v_gene: TRBV28
abundance: .
CDR3nt: TGTGCCAGCAGTTTAGGGGGGACTAGCGGGATCGAGGGTGAGCAGTTCTTC
CDR3aa: CASSLGGTSGIEGEQFF

j_gene: TRBJ1-1
d_gene: TRBD1
v_gene: TRBV20-1
abundance: few
CDR3nt: TGCAGTGCTAGAAAGGGGGCGCCGACTGAAGCTTTCTTT
CDR3aa: CSARKGAPTEAFF

j_gene: TRBJ2-4
d_gene: .
v_gene: TRBV5-6
abundance: .
CDR3nt: TGTGCCAGCAGCTTGGCAGTTGAAAACATTCAGTACTTC
CDR3aa: CASSLAVENIQYF

j_gene: TRBJ2-1
d_gene: TRBD2
v_gene: TRBV5-1
abundance: .
CDR3nt: TGCGCCGGCAGCTTTCCCCAACTAGCGGGAGGCGGTAATGAGCAGTTCTTC
CDR3aa: CAGSFPQLAGGGNEQFF

j_gene: TRBJ2-6
d_gene: .
v_gene: TRBV29-1
abundance: many
CDR3nt: TGCAGCGTTGGGTGGGCTGGGGCCAACGTCCTGACTTTC
CDR3aa: CSVGWAGANVLTF

j_gene: TRBJ2-5
d_gene: .
v_gene: TRBV28
abundance: .
CDR3nt: TGTGCCAGCAGTTCTCCAGGGCGGGGAGAGACCCAGTACTTC
CDR3aa: CASSSPGRGETQYF

j_gene: TRBJ2-7
d_gene: TRBD1
v_gene: TRBV15
abundance: few
CDR3nt: TGTGCCACCAGCAGAGACGGCGGGACAGGGTTTCCCTACGAGCAGTACTTC
CDR3aa: CATSRDGGTGFPYEQYF